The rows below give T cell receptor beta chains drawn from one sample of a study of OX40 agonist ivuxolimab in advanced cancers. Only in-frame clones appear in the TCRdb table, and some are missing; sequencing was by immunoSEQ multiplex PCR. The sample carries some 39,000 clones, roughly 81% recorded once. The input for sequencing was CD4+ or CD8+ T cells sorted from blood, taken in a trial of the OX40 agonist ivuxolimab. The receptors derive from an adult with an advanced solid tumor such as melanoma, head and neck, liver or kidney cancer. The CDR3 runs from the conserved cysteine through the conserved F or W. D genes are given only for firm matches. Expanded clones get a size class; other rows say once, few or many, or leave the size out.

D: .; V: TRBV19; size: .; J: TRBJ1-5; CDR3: CASSQPISTYSNQPQHF; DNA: TGTGCCAGTAGTCAACCGATAAGTACCTATAGCAATCAGCCCCAGCATTTT
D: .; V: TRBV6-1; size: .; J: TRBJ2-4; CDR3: CASSEVEGGIQYF; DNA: TGTGCCAGCAGTGAAGTCGAGGGGGGCATTCAGTACTTC
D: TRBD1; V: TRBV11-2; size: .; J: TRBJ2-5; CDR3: CASSRGQLKETQYF; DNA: TGTGCCAGCAGCCGGGGACAGTTGAAGGAGACCCAGTACTTC
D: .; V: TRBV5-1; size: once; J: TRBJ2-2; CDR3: CASSLAQDTGELFF; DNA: TGCGCCAGCAGCTTGGCCCAGGACACCGGGGAGCTGTTTTTT
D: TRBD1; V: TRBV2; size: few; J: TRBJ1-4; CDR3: CASSGGQGVEKLFF; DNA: TGTGCCAGCAGCGGGGGACAGGGAGTTGAAAAACTGTTTTTT
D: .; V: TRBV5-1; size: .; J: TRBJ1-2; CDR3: CASSLGANTNYGYTF; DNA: TGCGCCAGCAGCTTGGGTGCGAATACTAACTATGGCTACACCTTC
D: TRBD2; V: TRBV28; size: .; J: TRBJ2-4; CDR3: CASRRAGERAIQYF; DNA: TGTGCCAGCAGGAGAGCGGGAGAGCGGGCCATTCAGTACTTC
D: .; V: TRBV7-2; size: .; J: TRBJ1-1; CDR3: CASNKERDTEAFF; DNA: TGTGCCAGCAACAAGGAACGGGACACTGAAGCTTTCTTT
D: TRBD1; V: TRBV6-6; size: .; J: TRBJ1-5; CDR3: CASSYEGQSNQPQHF; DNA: TGTGCCAGCAGTTACGAGGGACAGAGCAATCAGCCCCAGCATTTT
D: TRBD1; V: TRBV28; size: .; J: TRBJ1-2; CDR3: CASRRGGRSYGYTF; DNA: TGTGCCAGCAGACGAGGGGGCCGGAGCTATGGCTACACCTTC
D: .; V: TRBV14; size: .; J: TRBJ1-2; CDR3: CASSGELRNFYGYTF; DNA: TGTGCCAGCAGTGGGGAATTAAGAAATTTCTATGGCTACACCTTC
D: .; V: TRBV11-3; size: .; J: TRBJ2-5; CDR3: CASSLEAGHGQYF; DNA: TGTGCCAGCAGCTTAGAAGCAGGCCACGGGCAGTACTTC
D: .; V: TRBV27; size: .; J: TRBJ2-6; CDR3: CASGSHQAGANVLTF; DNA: TGTGCCAGCGGTTCTCATCAGGCTGGGGCCAACGTCCTGACTTTC
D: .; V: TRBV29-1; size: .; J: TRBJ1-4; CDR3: CSVDSQGDEKLFF; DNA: TGCAGCGTTGATAGTCAGGGTGATGAAAAACTGTTTTTT
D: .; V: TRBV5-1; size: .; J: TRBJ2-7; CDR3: CASSIGNSYEQYF; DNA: TGCGCCAGCAGCATCGGGAATTCCTACGAGCAGTACTTC
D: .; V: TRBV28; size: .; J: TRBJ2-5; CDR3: CASSFVDRETQYF; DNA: TGTGCCAGCAGTTTCGTTGACAGGGAGACCCAGTACTTC
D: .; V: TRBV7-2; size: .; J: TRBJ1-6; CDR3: CASRRTGSSYNSPLHF; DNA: TGTGCCAGCAGACGAACAGGGAGCTCCTATAATTCACCCCTCCACTTT
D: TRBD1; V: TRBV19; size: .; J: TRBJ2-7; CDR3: CASSRDRGTYEQYF; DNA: TGTGCCAGTAGCCGGGACAGGGGGACCTACGAGCAGTACTTC
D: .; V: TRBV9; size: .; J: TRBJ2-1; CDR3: CASSVALFSVNEQFF; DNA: TGTGCCAGCAGCGTAGCCCTCTTCAGCGTCAATGAGCAGTTCTTC
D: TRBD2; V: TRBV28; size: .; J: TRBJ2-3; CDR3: CASNEVSGGPLRDTQYF; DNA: TGTGCCAGCAACGAAGTAAGCGGGGGCCCTCTCCGAGATACGCAGTATTTT
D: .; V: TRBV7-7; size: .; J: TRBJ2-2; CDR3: CASSPRRGGITGELFF; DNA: TGTGCTAGCAGCCCAAGGAGGGGGGGAATCACCGGGGAGCTGTTTTTT
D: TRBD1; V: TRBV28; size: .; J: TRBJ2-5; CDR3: CASSSQGQGLLQETQYF; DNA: TGTGCCAGCAGCTCTCAAGGACAGGGCCTACTTCAAGAGACCCAGTACTTC
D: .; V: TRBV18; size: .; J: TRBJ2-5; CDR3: CASSTQETQYF; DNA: TGCGCCAGCTCAACCCAAGAGACCCAGTACTTC
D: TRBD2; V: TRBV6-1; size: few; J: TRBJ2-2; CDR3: CASSEWGGGRTGELFF; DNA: TGTGCCAGCAGTGAATGGGGCGGGGGGCGCACCGGGGAGCTGTTTTTT
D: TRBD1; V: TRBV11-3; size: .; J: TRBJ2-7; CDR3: CASSLTRTGEQYF; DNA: TGTGCCAGCAGCTTAACCCGGACAGGGGAGCAGTACTTC
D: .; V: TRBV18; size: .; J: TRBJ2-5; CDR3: CASSPGVGETQYF; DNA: TGTGCCAGCTCACCGGGGGTTGGGGAGACCCAGTACTTC
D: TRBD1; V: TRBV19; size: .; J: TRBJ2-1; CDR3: CASSSAGQGYNEQFF; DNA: TGTGCCAGTAGCTCTGCGGGACAGGGCTACAATGAGCAGTTCTTC
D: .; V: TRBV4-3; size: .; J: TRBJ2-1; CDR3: CASSLGDLEKLQFF; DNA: TGCGCCAGCAGCCTAGGGGATCTAGAGAAGCTGCAGTTCTTC
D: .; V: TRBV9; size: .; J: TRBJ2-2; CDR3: CASSAQANRPTGELFF; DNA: TGTGCCAGCAGCGCCCAAGCCAACCGACCCACCGGGGAGCTGTTTTTT
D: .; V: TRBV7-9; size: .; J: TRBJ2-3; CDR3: CASSPPSRGTDTQYF; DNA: TGTGCCAGCAGCCCTCCTAGCAGGGGCACAGATACGCAGTATTTT
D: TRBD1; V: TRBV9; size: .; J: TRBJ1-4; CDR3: CASSTRDRGATNEKLFF; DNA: TGTGCCAGCAGCACGCGGGACAGGGGGGCAACTAATGAAAAACTGTTTTTT
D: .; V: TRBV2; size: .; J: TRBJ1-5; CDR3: CASSEETGTSNQPQHF; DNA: TGTGCCAGCAGTGAAGAAACCGGGACCTCAAATCAGCCCCAGCATTTT
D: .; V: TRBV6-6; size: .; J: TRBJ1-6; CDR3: CASSLGTQPPLHF; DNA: TGTGCCAGCAGTCTGGGGACCCAACCACCCCTCCACTTT
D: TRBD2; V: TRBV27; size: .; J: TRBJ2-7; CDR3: CASSFSAQREAHHEQYF; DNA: TGTGCCAGCAGTTTTTCCGCCCAGCGGGAGGCCCACCACGAGCAGTACTTC
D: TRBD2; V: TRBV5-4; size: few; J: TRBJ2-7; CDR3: CASSPGTSDFYEQYF; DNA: TGTGCCAGCAGCCCCGGGACTAGCGATTTCTACGAGCAGTACTTC
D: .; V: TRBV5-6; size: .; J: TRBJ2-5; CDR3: CASSGTRFRGGGKETQYF; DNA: TGTGCCAGCAGCGGGACGCGTTTTAGGGGCGGAGGGAAAGAGACCCAGTACTTC
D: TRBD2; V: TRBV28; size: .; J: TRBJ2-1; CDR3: CASSPQSAGGFDEQFF; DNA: TGTGCCAGCAGTCCCCAGTCCGCGGGGGGTTTCGATGAGCAGTTCTTC
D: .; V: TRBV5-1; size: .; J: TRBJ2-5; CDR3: CASSLEGEETQYF; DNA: TGCGCCAGCAGCTTGGAAGGGGAAGAGACCCAGTACTTC
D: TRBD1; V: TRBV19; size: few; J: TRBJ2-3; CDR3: CASSIGGQGPADTQYF; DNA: TGTGCCAGTAGTATAGGGGGACAGGGGCCGGCAGATACGCAGTATTTT
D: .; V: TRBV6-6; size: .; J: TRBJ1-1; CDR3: CASSLISDRHTEAFF; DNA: TGTGCCAGCAGTCTAATAAGCGATAGGCACACTGAAGCTTTCTTT
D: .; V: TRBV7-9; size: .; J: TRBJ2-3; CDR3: CASSKGAAGDRTDTQYF; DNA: TGTGCCAGCAGCAAAGGGGCGGCCGGAGATCGCACAGATACGCAGTATTTT
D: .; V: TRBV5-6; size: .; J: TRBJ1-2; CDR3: CASSLRDSYGYTF; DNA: TGTGCCAGCAGCTTGAGGGATAGCTATGGCTACACCTTC
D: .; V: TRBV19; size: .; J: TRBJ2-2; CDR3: CASSIDLSAASGELFF; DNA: TGTGCCAGTAGTATAGATCTAAGCGCCGCCTCTGGGGAGCTGTTTTTT
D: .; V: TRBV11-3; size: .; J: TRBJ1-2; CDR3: CASSLEVVLAGYTF; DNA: TGTGCCAGCAGCTTAGAGGTGGTATTGGCTGGCTACACCTTC
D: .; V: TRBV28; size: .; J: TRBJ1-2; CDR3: CASTTAGHLGYTF; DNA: TGTGCCAGCACTACTGCGGGACATCTCGGCTACACCTTC
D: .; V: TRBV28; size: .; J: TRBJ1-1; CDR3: CASRQTGRMTEAFF; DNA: TGTGCCAGCAGACAGACGGGACGGATGACTGAAGCTTTCTTT
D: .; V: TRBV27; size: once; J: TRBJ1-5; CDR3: CASSTKGNQPQHF; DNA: TGTGCCAGCAGTACGAAGGGCAATCAGCCCCAGCATTTT
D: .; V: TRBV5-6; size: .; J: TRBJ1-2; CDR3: CASRLRGGEVYGYTF; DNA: TGTGCCAGCAGACTCCGGGGGGGCGAAGTCTATGGCTACACCTTC
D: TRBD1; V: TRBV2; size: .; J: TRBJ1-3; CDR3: CASSSGGSSGNTIYF; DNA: TGTGCCAGTTCCTCAGGGGGCTCTTCTGGAAACACCATATATTTT
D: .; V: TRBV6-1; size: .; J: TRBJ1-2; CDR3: CASSEARGYGYTF; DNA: TGTGCCAGCAGTGAAGCCAGGGGTTACGGCTACACCTTC
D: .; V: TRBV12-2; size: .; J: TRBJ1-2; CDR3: CASRLSDGRPFYGYTF; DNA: TGTGCAAGTCGCTTATCTGACGGGAGACCTTTCTATGGCTACACCTTC
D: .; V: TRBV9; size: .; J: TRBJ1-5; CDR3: CASSLIPGGQPQHF; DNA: TGTGCCAGCAGCCTGATCCCGGGTGGTCAGCCCCAGCATTTT
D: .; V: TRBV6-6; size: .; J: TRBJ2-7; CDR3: CAGGRDPYEQYF; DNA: TGTGCCGGGGGCCGGGACCCCTACGAGCAGTACTTC